This T cell receptor beta chain was captured by sequencing in a study of T cells in localized non-small cell lung cancer. Whole-study findings and limits: A denser population of T cells in blood accompanied longer overall survival. Paired adjacent lung recovered a median approximately 62 of the top 100 tumor clones.

Concerning this clone: Antigen: not known.

Clones were read by immunoSEQ multiplex PCR, and TCRdb kept only the in-frame ones, dropping some. The profile shows about 2,200 clones, around 25% of them singletons. This CDR3 has 15 residues. Germline-derived CDR1 and CDR2 are SGHNT and YENEEA. The germline V and J ends were trimmed by 5 bases and 2 bases, with 13 bases remaining between them. Sequenced here: lung tumor tissue, sampled before any cancer treatment. V and J are TRBV11-3 and TRBJ2-1; the D is unclear. The receptor was isolated from a woman aged 35 to 70 with stage III lung adenocarcinoma. CDR3 DNA sequence: TGTGCCAGCAGCCCGGGCCTAGACACCTACAATGAGCAGTTCTTC. It codes for CASSPGLDTYNEQFF.